The 2 T cell receptor beta chains presented below share a single source sample, sequenced in a study of cytomegalovirus exposure and HLA in healthy donors. Clones were read by immunoSEQ multiplex PCR, and TCRdb kept only the in-frame ones, dropping some. Of 100,000 to 150,000 clones in the sample, about 91% were seen once. Sample: PBMCs. These receptors were taken from a young woman in good health and CMV-seronegative.

This rearrangement joins TRBV18 to TRBJ2-1, with 8 bases matching TRBD1. Per the germline V gene, CDR1 is KGHSH and CDR2 is LQKENI. The CDR3 totals 15 residues. With 4 bases clipped from V and 6 bases from J, the junction kept 8 bases outside the gene matches. CDR3 sequence: CASSLTGGIANEQFF. DNA for the CDR3: TGTGCCAGCTCACTTACAGGGGGTATTGCCAATGAGCAGTTCTTC.

The chain links TRBV10-3 to TRBJ2-5; D is perhaps TRBD2 (5 bases). There are 13 residues in the CDR3. CDR1 is ENHRY and CDR2 is SYGVKD in the germline V gene. Trimming took off 5 bases at V and 1 base at J, with 8 bases between the two ends. The CDR3 DNA is TGTGCCATCAGTATGGACTTCCAAGAGACCCAGTACTTC. Its protein product is CAISMDFQETQYF.